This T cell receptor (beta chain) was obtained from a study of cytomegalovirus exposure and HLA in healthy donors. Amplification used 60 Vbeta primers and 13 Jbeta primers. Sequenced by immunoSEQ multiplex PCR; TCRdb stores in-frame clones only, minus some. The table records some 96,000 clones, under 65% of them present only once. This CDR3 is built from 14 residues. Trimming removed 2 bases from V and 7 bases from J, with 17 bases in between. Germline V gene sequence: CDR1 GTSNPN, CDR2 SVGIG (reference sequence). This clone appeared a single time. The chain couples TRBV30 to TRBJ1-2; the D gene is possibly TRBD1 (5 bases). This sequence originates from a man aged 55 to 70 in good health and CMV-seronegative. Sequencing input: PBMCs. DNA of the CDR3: TGTGCCTGGAGTAATAGGGGCGCGAGTCGTGGCTACACCTTC. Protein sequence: CAWSNRGASRGYTF.